These 31 T cell receptor beta chains originate from one sample sequenced in a study of early T cells in non-severe SARS-CoV-2 infection. TCRdb reanalysed the 5' RACE reads using MiXCR and keeps one entry per CDR3 protein. The sample yields more than 55,000 distinct CDR3 sequences, less than 15% seen once. The sample was whole blood, taken at baseline. The receptor set was obtained from an adult who was a healthcare worker with PCR-confirmed SARS-CoV-2 infection or an uninfected control (not recorded which).

The chain carries TRBV3-1 and TRBJ1-2; no clear D gene. CDR3 size: 11 residues. Trimming cost V 1 base and J 7 bases, with 4 bases left between them. In germline, CDR1 is LGHDT, CDR2 YNNKEL (reference sequence). The CDR3 region is CASSQGLGYTF. CDR3 DNA sequence: TGTGCCAGCAGCCAAGGCCTTGGCTACACCTTC.

This clonotype turned up a few times. The chain recombines TRBV6-5 with TRBJ2-2; unclear D gene. Trimming pared 7 bases from V and 4 bases from J, leaving 10 bases between. The germline CDR1 and CDR2 sequences are MNHEY and SVGAGI. The CDR3 has 13 amino acids. Here the CDR3 DNA reads TGTGCCAGCAAATCGTGGTCCACCGGGGAGCTGTTTTTT. Translated, it gives CASKSWSTGELFF.

This clonotype was seen more than once but under ten times. The chain is built from TRBV10-1 and TRBJ1-1; D is unclear. This CDR3 has 14 residues. CDR1 is WNHNN, CDR2 SYGVQD, per germline (reference sequence). Trimming left V 3 bases short and J 5 bases short, with 13 bases between. CDR3: CASSDSSGGTEAFF. For the CDR3, the DNA is TGCGCCAGCAGTGACTCTTCGGGAGGGACTGAAGCTTTCTTT.

There are a few counts of this clonotype. The chain carries TRBV2 and TRBJ2-5; the match to TRBD2 covers 11 bases. The CDR3 spans 15 residues. V shed 6 bases, J shed 7 bases, and the junction held 10 bases outside the gene matches. Per the germline V gene, CDR1 is SNHLY and CDR2 is FYNNEI. CDR3 sequence reads: CASSAGLAGTGTQYF. The CDR3 DNA follows: TGTGCCAGCAGCGCCGGACTAGCGGGTACGGGGACCCAGTACTTC.

This clonotype was detected many times. J is TRBJ1-4 and V is TRBV25-1, with TRBD1 identical over 9 bases. The CDR3 covers 14 residues. V gave up 4 bases and J gave up 11 bases; unmatched junction bases: 8. Germline V CDR1 and CDR2: MGHDK, SYGVNS. In nucleotides, the CDR3 is TGTGCCAGCAGTGGCCGGGACAGGGTGGGGAAACTGTTTTTT. Amino acids: CASSGRDRVGKLFF.

The J gene is TRBJ1-6, the V gene TRBV5-6; the match to TRBD1 covers 8 bases. The germline V gene encodes CDR1 SGHDT and CDR2 YYEEEE. J was trimmed by 2 bases and V by 3 bases; bases with no gene match: 4. The CDR3 is 16 residues long. The CDR3 DNA reads as TGTGCCAGCAGCTCAGACAGGGGCGCCTATAATTCACCCCTCCACTTT. Its protein product is CASSSDRGAYNSPLHF. The variable domain in full, completed from reference TRBV5-6 and TRBJ1-6, reads DAGVTQSPTHLIKTRGQQVTLRCSPKSGHDTVSWYQQALGQGPQFIFQYYEEEERQRGNFPDRFSGHQFPNYSSELNVNALLLGDSALYLCASSSDRGAYNSPLHFGNGTRLTVT.

There are a few counts of this clonotype. The chain couples TRBV7-9 to TRBJ2-7; 8 bases map to TRBD1. This CDR3 comprises 14 residues. The trim removed 5 bases at V and 5 bases at J, leaving 8 bases unmatched. Germline CDR1 and CDR2: SEHNR and FQNEAQ (reference sequence). The CDR3 bases are TGTGCCAGCAGCACCGACAGGGGAAGCCACGAGCAGTACTTC. Its protein is CASSTDRGSHEQYF.

With respect to this clonotype: This CDR3 fails to terminate in the conserved phenylalanine or tryptophan, so it likely reflects a read error. The chain links TRBV28 to TRBJ2-7; TRBD2 matches 8 bases. In germline, CDR1 is MDHEN, CDR2 SYDVKM. The CDR3 runs 15 residues. J gave up 0 bases and V 6 bases, and 7 bases lay outside the gene matches. In DNA form, the CDR3 reads TGTGCCAGCAGAAAAACGGGGACTAGCTCCTACGAGCAGTACCTC. It specifies CASRKTGTSSYEQYL.

V and J are TRBV9 and TRBJ1-1; D gene ambiguous. Trimming removed 0 bases from V and 2 bases from J, with 8 bases in between. In germline, CDR1 is SGDLS, CDR2 YYNGEE. The CDR3 is 14 amino acids. The DNA for the CDR3 is TGTGCCAGCAGCGTAGGTGGCGAAAACACTGAAGCTTTCTTT. Its translation is CASSVGGENTEAFF.

The V and J genes are TRBV15 and TRBJ1-5, with 11 bases identical to TRBD1. Germline-derived CDR1 and CDR2 are LNHNV and YYDKDF (reference sequence). The junction had 9 bases not matched to a gene; V was cut back by 5 bases and J by 6 bases. The CDR3 runs to 16 residues. The CDR3 nucleotides are TGTGCCACCAGCGGTACTCGGACAGGGGGCCTTCAGCCCCAGCATTTT. This sequence encodes CATSGTRTGGLQPQHF.

This clonotype showed up many times. The V gene is TRBV7-9, the J gene TRBJ2-3; D not resolved. This CDR3 has 12 residues. With 3 bases removed from V and 3 bases from J, the gap between germline ends came to 4 bases. The V gene's germline CDR1 is SEHNR and CDR2 FQNEAQ (reference sequence). The CDR3 DNA is TGTGCCAGCAGCTTTTTGACAGATACGCAGTATTTT. This translates into CASSFLTDTQYF. Supplemented by reference TRBV7-9 and TRBJ2-3, the full variable domain reads DTGVSQNPRHKITKRGQNVTFRCDPISEHNRLYWYRQTLGQGPEFLTYFQNEAQLEKSRLLSDRFSAERPKGSFSTLEIQRTEQGDSAMYLCASSFLTDTQYFGPGTRLTVL.

V gene TRBV19 combines with J gene TRBJ2-6; D is unclear. The ends were cut back, 6 bases at V and 0 bases at J, with 9 bases in the middle. Germline CDR1 is LNHDA and CDR2 is SQIVND (reference sequence). This CDR3 comprises 15 residues. CDR3 region: CASSLLLSGANVLTF. CDR3 DNA sequence: TGTGCCAGTAGCCTTCTACTCTCTGGGGCCAACGTCCTGACTTTC.

Only a few counts were recorded for this clonotype. This chain joins TRBV11-1 and TRBJ1-1; D not resolved. Germline V lookup: CDR1 SGHAT, CDR2 FQDESV (reference sequence). This CDR3 comprises 14 residues. The V end lost 2 bases, the J end lost 0 bases, and 7 bases lay between the germline ends. CDR3 protein: CASSLPGMNTEAFF. The DNA for the CDR3 is TGTGCCAGCAGCTTACCAGGCATGAACACTGAAGCTTTCTTT.

This clonotype has a count of ten or more. This chain connects TRBV5-1 to TRBJ1-2; TRBD1 is a possible D gene (5 bases). The CDR3 loop spans 14 amino acids. V gave up 0 bases and J gave up 6 bases, with 12 bases separating them. Looked up from germline, CDR1 is SGHRS and CDR2 is YFSETQ. The CDR3, as DNA: TGCGCCAGCAGCTTGGCGCTAGGGGAGGATGGCTACACCTTC. Its protein is CASSLALGEDGYTF.

This clonotype was counted between two and nine times. The V and J genes are TRBV28 and TRBJ1-5, with 8 bases aligning to TRBD1. Trimming took 6 bases from V and 6 from J; bases not matched to a gene: 10. Germline V CDR1 and CDR2: MDHEN, SYDVKM. The CDR3 covers 15 residues. The CDR3 DNA reads TGTGCCAGCAGCCCTAGGACAGGGTTTGGTCAGCCCCAGCATTTT. This codes for CASSPRTGFGQPQHF.

This clonotype was picked up a small number of times. The chain joins TRBV19 to TRBJ1-1; 10 bases align to TRBD1. The germline V gene encodes CDR1 LNHDA and CDR2 SQIVND (reference sequence). The CDR3 loop spans 14 amino acids. Trimming cost V 4 bases and J 6 bases; bases outside gene matches: 5. The CDR3 spells CASSTGQGIPEAFF. CDR3 sequence (DNA): TGTGCCAGTAGTACGGGACAGGGGATCCCTGAAGCTTTCTTT.

CDR3 sequence reads: CASRGTGQSYEQYF. The CDR3 DNA is TGTGCCAGCAGGGGGACAGGCCAATCCTACGAGCAGTACTTC. This rearrangement joins TRBV5-6 to TRBJ2-7; the match to TRBD1 covers 8 bases. Germline assignment: CDR1 SGHDT and CDR2 YYEEEE. V lost 5 bases, J lost 1 base, and 5 bases stayed unmatched. The CDR3 length is 14 residues. Full variable domain (missing parts from reference TRBV5-6 and TRBJ2-7): DAGVTQSPTHLIKTRGQQVTLRCSPKSGHDTVSWYQQALGQGPQFIFQYYEEEERQRGNFPDRFSGHQFPNYSSELNVNALLLGDSALYLCASRGTGQSYEQYFGPGTRLTVT.

This clonotype was detected a few times. V usage is TRBV28 and J usage is TRBJ2-4, with D hard to call. V lost 11 bases and J 0 bases, leaving 8 bases between the germline ends. The CDR3 has 12 amino acids. CDR1 and CDR2 (germline): MDHEN, SYDVKM. CDR3 protein: CACSLAKNIQYF. Here the CDR3 DNA reads TGTGCCTGTTCCCTAGCCAAAAACATTCAGTACTTC.

This clonotype was seen repeatedly, ten times or more. The V call is TRBV6-2 or TRBV6-3, the J call TRBJ2-3, with D tentatively TRBD2 (6 bases). The CDR3 length is 15 residues. The V end lost 6 bases, the J end lost 3 bases, and 16 bases lay between the germline ends. The germline CDR1 and CDR2 sequences are MNHEY and SVGEGT. The DNA for the CDR3 is TGTGCCAGCAGAAGGGACTCCCCGAGGACAGATACGCAGTATTTT. Amino acid sequence: CASRRDSPRTDTQYF.

This clonotype was observed a handful of times. The rearrangement uses TRBV11-2 and TRBJ2-5; tentative D call: TRBD2 (6 bases). Deletions cut 4 bases from V and 1 base from J, with 13 bases between. The CDR3 totals 15 residues. Germline values: CDR1 SGHAT, CDR2 FQNNGV. The CDR3 sequence is CASSYPGLLQETQYF. The CDR3, as DNA: TGTGCCAGCAGCTATCCGGGACTCCTCCAAGAGACCCAGTACTTC.

The rearrangement links TRBV29-1 to TRBJ2-4, with TRBD2 as a possible D gene (5 bases). There are 12 residues in the CDR3. The germline gives CDR1 SQVTM, CDR2 ANQGSEA. This CDR3 reads CSATPGKNIQYF. The CDR3 DNA reads TGCAGTGCCACACCGGGAAAAAACATTCAGTACTTC.

The CDR3 loop reads CASSPGREDEQYF. The CDR3 nucleotides are TGTGCCAGCTCACCAGGCAGGGAGGACGAGCAGTACTTC. The J gene is TRBJ2-7, the V gene TRBV18; TRBD2 might be the D (6 bases). The CDR3 is 13 residues long. The V end was cut by 2 bases, the J end by 5 bases, with 10 bases between. From germline, CDR1 is KGHSH and CDR2 LQKENI.

Ten or more counts support this clonotype. The chain links TRBV3-1 to TRBJ1-2; D not certain. This CDR3 spans 12 amino acids. Trimming took off 1 base at V and 13 bases at J, with 13 bases between the two ends. Germline CDR1 and CDR2: LGHDT and YNNKEL (reference sequence). The CDR3 is CASSQGPENPTF. The CDR3, as DNA: TGTGCCAGCAGCCAAGGGCCGGAGAATCCCACCTTC.

V usage is TRBV7-6 and J usage is TRBJ2-3, with 7 bases identical to TRBD2. CDR1 SGHVS and CDR2 FNYEAQ come from the germline V gene. V lost 1 base and J lost 1; bases outside the gene matches: 5. The CDR3 consists of 16 residues. The DNA of the CDR3 is TGTGCCAGCAGCTTAGTCCTAGCGGAAGGCACAGATACGCAGTATTTT. Amino acids: CASSLVLAEGTDTQYF.

The chain uses TRBV7-2 and TRBJ2-7, with D possibly being TRBD1 or TRBD2 (6 bases each). The V gene's germline CDR1 is SGHTA and CDR2 FQGNSA. Trimming left V 5 bases short and J 4 bases short, with 12 bases between. The CDR3 sequence is 13 residues long. CDR3 in DNA: TGTGCCAGCAGCGAGGGGGGTAGTTACGAGCAGTACTTC. Its translation: CASSEGGSYEQYF.

This clonotype was counted only a few times. The chain links TRBV7-2 to TRBJ2-7, with 10 bases aligning to TRBD2. Trimming took 0 bases from V and 2 from J; bases not matched to a gene: 4. Germline V gene lookup returns CDR1 SGHTA and CDR2 FQGNSA. The CDR3 loop spans 16 amino acids. CDR3 in amino acids: CASSLAASGSPYEQYF. CDR3 coding DNA: TGTGCCAGCAGCTTAGCGGCTAGCGGGAGTCCCTACGAGCAGTACTTC.

This clonotype was recorded a few times. V gene TRBV5-1 combines with J gene TRBJ2-7; the match to TRBD1 covers 7 bases. V lost 0 bases and J lost 3; bases outside the gene matches: 3. The germline gives CDR1 SGHRS, CDR2 YFSETQ. This CDR3 comprises 14 residues. This CDR3 reads CASSLAGTDYEQYF. The CDR3 region has the DNA TGCGCCAGCAGCTTGGCGGGGACAGACTACGAGCAGTACTTC. Drawing the rest from reference TRBV5-1 and TRBJ2-7, the complete variable domain is KAGVTQTPRYLIKTRGQQVTLSCSPISGHRSVSWYQQTPGQGLQFLFEYFSETQRNKGNFPGRFSGRQFSNSRSEMNVSTLELGDSALYLCASSLAGTDYEQYFGPGTRLTVT.

V gene TRBV28 combines with J gene TRBJ1-4, with D possibly being TRBD1 (5 bases). CDR1 is MDHEN, CDR2 SYDVKM, per germline. This CDR3 contains 17 residues. Trimming took off 5 bases at V and 0 bases at J, with 16 bases between the two ends. DNA for the CDR3: TGTGCCAGCAGTCCCGCCCCCCGGACAACAACTAATGAAAAACTGTTTTTT. Amino acid sequence: CASSPAPRTTTNEKLFF.

V and J are TRBV19 and TRBJ2-3; D assignment may be TRBD1 or TRBD2 (5 bases each). CDR1 LNHDA and CDR2 SQIVND come from the germline V gene (reference sequence). Trimming pared 3 bases from V and 3 bases from J, leaving 10 bases between. The CDR3 covers 14 residues. Written as DNA, the CDR3 is TGTGCCAGTAGTATGGGGGTCAGGACAGATACGCAGTATTTT. Encoded protein: CASSMGVRTDTQYF. Using reference TRBV19 and TRBJ2-3 for the parts outside the CDR3, the full variable domain is DGGITQSPKYLFRKEGQNVTLSCEQNLNHDAMYWYRQDPGQGLRLIYYSQIVNDFQKGDIAEGYSVSREKKESFPLTVTSAQKNPTAFYLCASSMGVRTDTQYFGPGTRLTVL.

This clonotype was detected only a few times. The chain joins TRBV6-5 to TRBJ2-1; possibly TRBD1 or TRBD2 for D (5 bases each). The CDR3 totals 14 residues. The germline V gene has CDR1 MNHEY and CDR2 SVGAGI. Trimming stripped 6 bases from V and 4 bases from J, with 13 bases between. The CDR3 region has the DNA TGTGCCAGCAGCCCGGGACGGACATACAATGAGCAGTTCTTC. Its protein product is CASSPGRTYNEQFF.

The chain combines TRBV11-2 with TRBJ2-2; 7 bases are a match to TRBD1. The CDR3 sequence is 16 residues long. With V trimmed by 5 bases and J by 4 bases, 10 bases remained unmatched. Germline V gene lookup returns CDR1 SGHAT and CDR2 FQNNGV. CDR3 DNA: TGTGCCAGCAGCCCACCGGACAGGCGAGGCACCGGGGAGCTGTTTTTT. Translating it yields CASSPPDRRGTGELFF.